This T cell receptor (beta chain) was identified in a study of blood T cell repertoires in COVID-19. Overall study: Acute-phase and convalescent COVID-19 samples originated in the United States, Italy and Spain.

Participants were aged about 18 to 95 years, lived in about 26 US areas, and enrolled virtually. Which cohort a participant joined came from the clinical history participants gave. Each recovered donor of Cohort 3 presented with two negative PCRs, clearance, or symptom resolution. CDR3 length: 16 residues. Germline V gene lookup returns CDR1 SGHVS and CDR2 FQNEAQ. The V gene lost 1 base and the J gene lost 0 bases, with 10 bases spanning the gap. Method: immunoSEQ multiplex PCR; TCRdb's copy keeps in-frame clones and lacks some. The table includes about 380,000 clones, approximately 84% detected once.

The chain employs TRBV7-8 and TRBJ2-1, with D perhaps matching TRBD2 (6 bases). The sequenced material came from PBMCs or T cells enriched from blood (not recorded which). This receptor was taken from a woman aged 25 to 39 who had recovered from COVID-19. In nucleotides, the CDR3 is TGTGCCAGCAGCTTAGTTGGGGGGAGCTCCTACAATGAGCAGTTCTTC. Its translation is CASSLVGGSSYNEQFF.